This record covers a single T cell receptor (beta chain). What it binds is unknown. This sample stems from a study of cytomegalovirus exposure and HLA in healthy donors. Overall study context: The approximately 130 validation repertoires and the approximately 630 first-cohort repertoires shared a platform, a later analysis reported.

This table comes from immunoSEQ multiplex PCR, and its TCRdb copy is limited to in-frame clones, with some not included. The repertoire holds approximately 54,000 clones, roughly nine tenths seen once, with 8.4% in the top ten. Regarding the study as a whole: According to reports, the classifier identified cytomegalovirus status with high specificity and sensitivity.

V lost 7 bases to trimming and J lost 5 bases; unmatched junction nucleotides: 17. The CDR3 spans 17 residues. Germline assignment: CDR1 SNHLY and CDR2 FYNNEI. The source material was PBMCs. The TCR originated in a woman in her late teens or twenties in good health and CMV-seropositive. V gene TRBV2 combines with J gene TRBJ2-1, with 7 bases lining up with TRBD2. This chain's CDR3 is CASIFPRGGRGNNEQFF. DNA for the CDR3: TGTGCCAGCATTTTCCCTCGGGGCGGGCGGGGGAACAATGAGCAGTTCTTC.